This TCR beta chain is from a study of blood T cell repertoires in COVID-19. Background on the study: Whether acute or convalescent, the COVID-19 samples came from the United States, Italy and Spain. The analysed material was cDNA or gDNA that came from T cells, B-cell-depleted T cells, or PBMCs.

Unmatched junction bases numbered 9, after V lost 3 bases and J lost 4 bases. CDR3 size: 15 residues. Germline lookup yields CDR1 WNHNN and CDR2 SYGVQD (reference sequence). In the original processing: How many nucleated cells were present was estimated from reference gene primer amplification. The protocol was immunoSEQ multiplex PCR, while the TCRdb copy is restricted to in-frame clones and leaves out a portion. The V and J calls and the clone size are those of that table, but D and trimming were determined from the DNA. This table holds a few hundred thousand clones, 85% found once. The chain links TRBV10-1 to TRBJ2-7; 7 positions agree with TRBD1. The TCR was taken from a woman aged 18-30 years with acute or convalescent COVID-19. Sequencing was carried out using peripheral blood. Here the CDR3 reads CASSEATGFGYEQYF. The DNA for the CDR3 is TGCGCCAGCAGTGAAGCGACAGGGTTTGGATACGAGCAGTACTTC.